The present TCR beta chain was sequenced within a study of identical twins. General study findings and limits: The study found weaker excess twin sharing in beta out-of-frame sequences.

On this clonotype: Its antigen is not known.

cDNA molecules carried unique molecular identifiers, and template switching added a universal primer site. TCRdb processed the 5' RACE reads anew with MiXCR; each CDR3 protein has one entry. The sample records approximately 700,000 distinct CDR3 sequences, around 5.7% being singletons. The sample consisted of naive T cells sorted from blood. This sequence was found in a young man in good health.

CDR3 sequence (DNA): TGTGCCAGCAGCCCAGGACGGTTAGCTAACTATGGCTACACCTTC. It specifies CASSPGRLANYGYTF. The chain recombines TRBV11-2 with TRBJ1-2; D uncertain. Germline CDR1 reads SGHAT; CDR2 reads FQNNGV. V was pared by 5 bases and J by 0 bases, with 13 bases between. This CDR3 region has 15 residues.